These 5 T cell receptor beta chains were sequenced from one sample in a study of memory CD4+ T cells and cytomegalovirus serostatus (dated by TCRdb to about 2019). A FACSAria II was used to sort memory CD4+ T cells, defined as single viable CD3+CD4+CD8-CD45RO+ cells. Libraries were constructed by the immunoSEQ multiplex PCR assay. TCRdb provides this immuneACCESS table in a form limited to in-frame rearrangements. Some clones are lacking; in checked studies, under half of them reflect an unresolved V gene, and why the rest are absent is not known. For this sample the table gives about 96,000 clones, of which roughly 80% were detected only once. The top ten clones comprise approximately 4% of the sample. Sequencing was carried out using memory CD4+ T cells from blood. The receptors were gathered from an adult in good health and CMV-seropositive.

This clone came up once. The chain recombines TRBV30 with TRBJ1-4, with D unclear. The V and J ends lost 4 bases and 0 bases respectively, with 15 bases between them. Germline lookup yields CDR1 GTSNPN and CDR2 SVGIG (reference sequence). The CDR3 extends over 16 amino acids. Here the CDR3 reads CAWMPGWGSTNEKLFF. The CDR3 DNA follows: TGTGCCTGGATGCCGGGATGGGGATCAACTAATGAAAAACTGTTTTTT. Drawing the rest from reference TRBV30 and TRBJ1-4, the complete variable domain is SQTIHQWPATLVQPVGSPLSLECTVEGTSNPNLYWYRQAAGRGLQLLFYSVGIGQISSEVPQNLSASRPQDRQFILSSKKLLLSDSGFYLCAWMPGWGSTNEKLFFGSGTQLSVL.

This clone was detected only once. V is TRBV6-6 and J is TRBJ1-1; possible D gene TRBD1, 5 bases. CDR3 length equals 13 residues. V lost 6 bases to trimming and J lost 3 bases, with 11 bases between them. The germline CDR1 and CDR2 sequences are MNHNY and SVGAGI (reference sequence). CDR3 sequence (DNA): TGTGCCAGCAGGGGGGGAGGGGACACTGAAGCTTTCTTT. Its translation is CASRGGGDTEAFF.

The gene calls are TRBV18 and TRBJ1-1; 8 bases agree with TRBD1. Trimming removed 3 bases from V and 2 bases from J; junction bases left unmatched: 2. The CDR3 has 14 residues. Germline assignment: CDR1 KGHSH and CDR2 LQKENI. The CDR3 reads CASSPDRGNTEAFF. The CDR3 coding sequence is TGTGCCAGCTCACCTGACAGGGGTAACACTGAAGCTTTCTTT.

The chain uses TRBV6-6 and TRBJ2-2; D not resolved. Germline V CDR1 and CDR2: MNHNY, SVGAGI (reference sequence). V lost 6 bases to trimming and J lost 2 bases, with 4 bases between them. The CDR3 sequence is 12 residues long. The DNA for the CDR3 is TGTGCCAGCAGCGCTAACACCGGGGAGCTGTTTTTT. Translation: CASSANTGELFF.

The gene calls are TRBV5-6 and TRBJ2-3; the D is unclear. Germline V gene lookup returns CDR1 SGHDT and CDR2 YYEEEE. The length of the CDR3 is 14 residues. Trimming took off 1 base at V and 0 bases at J, with 6 bases between the two ends. CDR3 bases: TGTGCCAGCAGCTTGTCCGGGAGCACAGATACGCAGTATTTT. Translating it yields CASSLSGSTDTQYF.